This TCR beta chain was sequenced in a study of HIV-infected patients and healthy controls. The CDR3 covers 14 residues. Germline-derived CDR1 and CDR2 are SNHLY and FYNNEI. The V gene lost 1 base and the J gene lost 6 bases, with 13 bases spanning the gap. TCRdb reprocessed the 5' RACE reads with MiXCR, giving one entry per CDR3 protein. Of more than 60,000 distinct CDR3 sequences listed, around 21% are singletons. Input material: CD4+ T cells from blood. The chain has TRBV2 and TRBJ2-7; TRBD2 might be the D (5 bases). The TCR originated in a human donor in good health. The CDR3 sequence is CASSEDLAVSEQYF. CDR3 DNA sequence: TGTGCCAGCAGTGAAGACCTAGCAGTATCCGAGCAGTACTTC.